The next 13 T cell receptor beta chains were all read from a single sample in a study of CD8 T cell repertoires and HIV-1 epitope variants. These receptors lack a known antigen. Produced via immunoSEQ multiplex PCR; TCRdb's table is partial and in-frame only. The sample includes several thousand clones, 66% of them seen just once. The sequencing input was cultured CD8+ T cells derived from PBMCs. All receptors derive from a male donor with HIV.

This clone occurred a few times. This sequence joins TRBV7-9 and TRBJ2-1; D gene uncertain. V dropped 5 bases and J dropped 16 bases, with 21 bases sitting between them. The V gene's germline CDR1 is SEHNR and CDR2 FQNEAQ (reference sequence). The CDR3 runs to 13 residues. CDR3 protein: CASSETERRHYFF. Written as DNA, the CDR3 is TGTGCCAGCAGCGAAACAGAAAGGCGGCATTATTTCTTC.

V is TRBV7-9 and J is TRBJ2-3, with TRBD2 matching 11 bases. Germline assignment: CDR1 SEHNR and CDR2 FQNEAQ (reference sequence). The CDR3 has 15 amino acids. V dropped 5 bases and J dropped 4; count of bases not matched to a gene: 5. Here the CDR3 DNA reads TGTGCCAGCAGCACTACTAGCGGGGGACCAGATACGCAGTATTTT. This gives the protein CASSTTSGGPDTQYF.

The chain is built from TRBV7-6 and TRBJ1-2; 9 bases map to TRBD1. The V and J ends lost 5 bases and 6 bases, in that order; junction bases with no gene match: 4. The V gene's germline CDR1 is SGHVS and CDR2 FNYEAQ. The CDR3 is 13 residues long. CDR3 in DNA: TGTGCCAGCAGCGGACAGGGGTGGAATGGCTACACCTTC. Protein: CASSGQGWNGYTF.

This chain connects TRBV28 to TRBJ1-2, with D possibly being TRBD1 (5 bases). Per the germline V gene, CDR1 is MDHEN and CDR2 is SYDVKM. The CDR3 extends over 16 amino acids. V was shortened by 4 bases and J by 0 bases, with 15 bases between the two germline ends. Here the CDR3 DNA reads TGTGCCAGCAGTTATGGGGCACGGGAACCTAACTATGGCTACACCTTC. Translated: CASSYGAREPNYGYTF.

This clone appeared a few times. The chain is built from TRBV28 and TRBJ1-1, with D tentatively TRBD1 (6 bases). The CDR3 extends over 12 amino acids. Germline V gene lookup returns CDR1 MDHEN and CDR2 SYDVKM. V dropped 3 bases and J dropped 14 bases, with 16 bases sitting between them. CDR3 amino acids: CASSFRRTGGFF. The CDR3 DNA is TGTGCCAGCAGTTTTCGGAGGACGGGGGGCTTCTTT.

The table lists this clone with a few counts. This chain joins TRBV7-2 and TRBJ2-2; D gene unclear. The CDR3 has 14 residues. V lost 7 bases and J 2 bases, leaving 11 bases between the germline ends. Germline assignment: CDR1 SGHTA and CDR2 FQGNSA. Here the CDR3 reads CASTLTLNTGELFF. The CDR3 DNA sequence: TGTGCCAGCACCTTGACCCTAAACACCGGGGAGCTGTTTTTT.

The V call is TRBV7-9, the J call TRBJ2-1; TRBD1 or TRBD2 may be the D gene (7 bases each). Trimming removed 2 bases from V and 7 bases from J, with 15 bases in between. The CDR3 consists of 15 residues. Germline loops: CDR1 SEHNR, CDR2 FQNEAQ (reference sequence). CDR3 DNA: TGTGCCAGCAGCTTATCTCTTCAGGGGGGGAATGAGCAGTTCTTC. This sequence encodes CASSLSLQGGNEQFF.

The chain joins TRBV19 to TRBJ1-2; TRBD1 matches 12 bases. CDR3 size: 18 residues. Looked up from germline, CDR1 is LNHDA and CDR2 is SQIVND (reference sequence). Trimming cost V 5 bases and J 4 bases; bases outside gene matches: 14. The CDR3 is CASSPGTGGGLAVYGYTF. CDR3 in DNA: TGTGCCAGTAGTCCCGGGACAGGGGGCGGTCTGGCCGTCTATGGCTACACCTTC.

This clone was seen a single time. V and J are TRBV9 and TRBJ2-2; D gene unclear. Germline lookup yields CDR1 SGDLS and CDR2 YYNGEE. CDR3 length: 14 amino acids. V was clipped by 4 bases and J by 4 bases, with 11 bases between them. The CDR3 region has the DNA TGTGCCAGCAGCCCGCCCCCGGGCACCGGGGAGCTGTTTTTT. Translation gives CASSPPPGTGELFF.

The rearrangement uses TRBV27 and TRBJ2-7, with D perhaps matching TRBD2 (5 bases). Germline CDR1 reads MNHEY; CDR2 reads SMNVEV (reference sequence). The V and J ends lost 4 bases and 3 bases respectively, with 13 bases between them. The CDR3 sequence is 14 residues long. The CDR3 region is CASSSGVINYEQYF. The CDR3 coding sequence is TGTGCCAGCAGTTCCGGGGTCATAAACTACGAGCAGTACTTC.

The CDR3 sequence is CASSVGVQGGYYGYTF. CDR3 in DNA: TGTGCCAGCAGCGTAGGAGTCCAGGGAGGATACTATGGCTACACCTTC. The chain carries TRBV9 and TRBJ1-2; a weak D match, TRBD1 (5 bases). Germline loops: CDR1 SGDLS, CDR2 YYNGEE. This CDR3 comprises 16 residues. The V gene lost 0 bases and the J gene lost 3 bases, with 15 bases spanning the gap. Combining the CDR3 with reference TRBV9 and TRBJ1-2 gives the whole variable domain DSGVTQTPKHLITATGQRVTLRCSPRSGDLSVYWYQQSLDQGLQFLIQYYNGEERAKGNILERFSAQQFPDLHSELNLSSLELGDSALYFCASSVGVQGGYYGYTFGSGTRLTVV.

V is TRBV28 and J is TRBJ2-3; TRBD2 aligns across 9 bases. Trimming at V came to 3 bases and at J to 4 bases, leaving 5 bases not matched to a gene. Germline lookup yields CDR1 MDHEN and CDR2 SYDVKM. The CDR3 consists of 15 residues. DNA of the CDR3: TGTGCCAGCAGTTTCTCGGCGGGAGGGTCAGATACGCAGTATTTT. Protein sequence: CASSFSAGGSDTQYF.

For this clone: The identical CDR3 is also encoded by other nucleotide sequences in the sample. V usage is TRBV5-6 and J usage is TRBJ2-1; D is ambiguous. Germline lookup yields CDR1 SGHDT and CDR2 YYEEEE. The CDR3 is made up of 12 amino acids. Trimming removed 0 bases from V and 6 bases from J, with 4 bases in between. The CDR3 bases are TGTGCCAGCAGCTTGGTATCCAATGAGCAGTTCTTC. It yields the protein CASSLVSNEQFF. The whole variable domain, remainder taken from reference TRBV5-6 and TRBJ2-1, is DAGVTQSPTHLIKTRGQQVTLRCSPKSGHDTVSWYQQALGQGPQFIFQYYEEEERQRGNFPDRFSGHQFPNYSSELNVNALLLGDSALYLCASSLVSNEQFFGPGTRLTVL.